Each of the 19 T cell receptor beta chains below was sequenced from the same sample in a study of cytomegalovirus exposure and HLA in healthy donors. Primers for the PCR totalled 60 Vbeta and 13 Jbeta. Profiling relied on immunoSEQ multiplex PCR, and the TCRdb table lists in-frame clones only, not all of them. The table includes 110,000 to 150,000 clones, over 75% detected once. Sequenced material: PBMCs. The source is a woman between 25 and 40 years old in good health and CMV-seronegative.

The genes are TRBV5-1 and TRBJ1-6, with D perhaps TRBD1 (6 bases). V was cut by 4 bases and J by 7 bases, with 18 bases left in between. The CDR3 extends over 16 amino acids. CDR1 is SGHRS, CDR2 YFSETQ, per germline. The CDR3 sequence is CASSTLPGQGNSPLHF. CDR3 coding DNA: TGCGCCAGCAGCACGTTACCGGGACAAGGCAATTCACCCCTCCACTTT. Looking up the rest from reference TRBV5-1 and TRBJ1-6 gives the full variable domain: KAGVTQTPRYLIKTRGQQVTLSCSPISGHRSVSWYQQTPGQGLQFLFEYFSETQRNKGNFPGRFSGRQFSNSRSEMNVSTLELGDSALYLCASSTLPGQGNSPLHFGNGTRLTVT.

CDR3 loop: CASSSRGAGAGNTGELFF. The CDR3 DNA sequence: TGTGCCAGCAGCAGCCGGGGGGCGGGGGCCGGGAACACCGGGGAGCTGTTTTTT. The chain couples TRBV7-2 to TRBJ2-2; D possibly corresponds to TRBD2 (7 bases). Between the trimmed V and J ends, which lost 5 bases and 1 base, there was a span of 20 bases. Germline values: CDR1 SGHTA, CDR2 FQGNSA. There are 18 residues in the CDR3.

This rearrangement joins TRBV30 to TRBJ2-3, with D perhaps matching TRBD2 (5 bases). The CDR3 sequence is 13 residues long. Germline CDR1 reads GTSNPN; CDR2 reads SVGIG (reference sequence). Deletions cut 4 bases from V and 2 bases from J, with 10 bases between. The CDR3, as DNA: TGTGCCTGGATTAGGGAGAACACAGATACGCAGTATTTT. This sequence encodes CAWIRENTDTQYF.

The rearrangement joins TRBV6-5 to TRBJ1-1, with 7 nucleotides matching TRBD1. Germline trimming cut 6 bases from V and 1 base from J; bases unmatched to any gene: 8. The CDR3 runs 15 residues. Germline CDR1 MNHEY, CDR2 SVGAGI. CDR3 sequence: CASSWRQGSNTEAFF. The CDR3, as DNA: TGTGCCAGCAGCTGGAGACAGGGCTCGAACACTGAAGCTTTCTTT.

The rearrangement links TRBV9 to TRBJ1-4; 7 nucleotides align to TRBD1. Germline CDR1 and CDR2: SGDLS and YYNGEE. The CDR3 consists of 14 residues. J lost 5 bases, V lost 3 bases, and 4 bases had no gene match. CDR3 nucleotide sequence: TGTGCCAGCAGCGGGAGGGGGCTGAATGAAAAACTGTTTTTT. This sequence encodes CASSGRGLNEKLFF.

The J gene is TRBJ1-4, the V gene TRBV4-3; D may be TRBD1 (5 bases). Looked up from germline, CDR1 is LGHNA and CDR2 is YSLEER. Trimming took off 0 bases at V and 8 bases at J, with 16 bases between the two ends. The CDR3 has 16 amino acids. The chain's CDR3 is CASSQDIPGLREKLFF. CDR3 nucleotide sequence: TGCGCCAGCAGCCAAGATATCCCAGGGTTGAGAGAAAAACTGTTTTTT.

This clone was observed once. V and J are TRBV7-9 and TRBJ1-2; TRBD1 is a possible D gene (5 bases). The germline gives CDR1 SEHNR, CDR2 FQNEAQ (reference sequence). The CDR3 loop spans 14 amino acids. The germline V and J ends were trimmed by 3 bases and 2 bases, with 10 bases remaining between them. DNA for the CDR3: TGTGCCAGCAGCTTTATAGGGGAAAACTATGGCTACACCTTC. Translating gives CASSFIGENYGYTF.

J is TRBJ2-7 and V is TRBV6-1; 7 bases match TRBD1. V was clipped by 6 bases and J by 4 bases; unmatched bases: 12. The V gene's germline CDR1 is MNHNS and CDR2 SASEGT. The CDR3 length is 15 residues. The CDR3 nucleotides read TGTGCCAGCAGCGACACGGCAGGGGGTAGGTACGAGCAGTACTTC. It encodes CASSDTAGGRYEQYF.

The chain carries TRBV7-9 and TRBJ2-7; 9 nucleotides agree with TRBD1. The CDR3 spans 17 residues. Germline V gene lookup returns CDR1 SEHNR and CDR2 FQNEAQ (reference sequence). J gave up 2 bases and V 5 bases, and 13 bases lay outside the gene matches. The CDR3: CASSREFWDRVTYEQYF. CDR3 in DNA: TGTGCCAGCAGCCGGGAGTTTTGGGACAGGGTAACCTACGAGCAGTACTTC.

V usage is TRBV9 and J usage is TRBJ1-1, with a tentative D call TRBD1 (6 bases). The CDR3 spans 16 residues. The germline gives CDR1 SGDLS, CDR2 YYNGEE. Trimming shortened V by 4 bases and J by 1 base, and 17 bases separated the two germline ends. CDR3 nucleotides: TGTGCCAGCAGCCCGCGCCTGGCGGACAGGAACACTGAAGCTTTCTTT. It translates to CASSPRLADRNTEAFF.

V is TRBV10-1 and J is TRBJ2-7, with 7 bases identical to TRBD1. Germline values: CDR1 WNHNN, CDR2 SYGVQD (reference sequence). The CDR3 has 13 amino acids. V trimming: 0 bases; J trimming: 7 bases; junction bases outside the gene matches: 3. The CDR3 sequence: CASSESRGQEQYF. In nucleotides, the CDR3 is TGCGCCAGCAGTGAGTCGAGGGGGCAGGAGCAGTACTTC.

J is TRBJ1-5 and V is TRBV4-1; weak D call: TRBD1 (6 bases). V lost 4 bases and J 3 bases, leaving 13 bases between the germline ends. CDR1 MGHRA and CDR2 YSYEKL come from the germline V gene. This CDR3 comprises 15 residues. DNA for the CDR3: TGCGCCAGCAGCCTCTCAGGGGATCCCAATCAGCCCCAGCATTTT. It encodes CASSLSGDPNQPQHF.

The chain is built from TRBV11-2 and TRBJ1-2; D remains unclear. Trimming took off 4 bases at V and 5 bases at J, with 5 bases between the two ends. The CDR3 extends over 11 amino acids. The germline CDR1 and CDR2 sequences are SGHAT and FQNNGV. CDR3 bases: TGTGCCAGCAGCTCACAGTATGGCTACACCTTC. Its translation: CASSSQYGYTF.

The chain links TRBV19 to TRBJ1-1, with D possibly matching TRBD1 (6 bases). Germline V gene lookup returns CDR1 LNHDA and CDR2 SQIVND (reference sequence). This CDR3 has 14 amino acids. V lost 1 base, J lost 6 bases, and 12 bases lay in between. CDR3 sequence: CASSIGWTESEAFF. CDR3 nucleotide sequence: TGTGCCAGTAGTATAGGATGGACAGAATCTGAAGCTTTCTTT.

CDR3 sequence reads: CASSDTQGNNQPQHF. CDR3 nucleotides: TGTGCCAGCAGTGATACTCAGGGGAACAATCAGCCCCAGCATTTT. V gene TRBV2 combines with J gene TRBJ1-5; tentative D call: TRBD1 (6 bases). Germline CDR1 SNHLY, CDR2 FYNNEI. The CDR3 contains 15 residues. V lost 3 bases, J lost 3 bases, and 12 bases lay in between.

J is TRBJ2-7 and V is TRBV6-1; TRBD1 aligns across 11 bases. The CDR3 spans 14 residues. After removal of 5 bases from V and 6 bases from J, the junction contained 6 bases not matched to a gene. The germline gives CDR1 MNHNS, CDR2 SASEGT. CDR3 in DNA: TGTGCCAGCAGTCTGGACAGGGGGCTCGGCGAGCAGTACTTC. Its protein product is CASSLDRGLGEQYF.

The chain has TRBV30 and TRBJ2-5; TRBD2 agrees at 7 bases. The CDR3 runs to 13 residues. Germline CDR1 and CDR2: GTSNPN and SVGIG (reference sequence). V was clipped by 2 bases and J by 5 bases; unmatched bases: 5. The CDR3 spells CAWSSGIGETQYF. As DNA, the CDR3 is TGTGCCTGGAGTAGCGGGATTGGGGAGACCCAGTACTTC.

The chain carries TRBV29-1 and TRBJ2-3, with 7 bases fitting TRBD2. After removal of 6 bases from V and 0 bases from J, the junction contained 15 bases not matched to a gene. Germline CDR1 and CDR2: SQVTM and ANQGSEA. The CDR3 sequence is 17 residues long. CDR3 nucleotide sequence: TGCAGCGTAGGAGGAGTCGCGGGGGACTCTAGCACAGATACGCAGTATTTT. This codes for CSVGGVAGDSSTDTQYF.

The chain combines TRBV4-3 with TRBJ2-1, with 11 bases identical to TRBD2. Trimming removed 4 bases from V and 10 bases from J; junction bases left unmatched: 6. This CDR3 comprises 14 residues. CDR1 LGHNA and CDR2 YSLEER come from the germline V gene. The CDR3 region is CASSPLAGGHEQFF. The CDR3 region has the DNA TGCGCCAGCAGCCCTTTAGCGGGGGGGCACGAGCAGTTCTTC.